Shown below are 15 T cell receptor beta chains from a single sample sequenced in a study of T cell responses to AZD1222 COVID-19 vaccine (dated by TCRdb to about 2021). The sample's time point label, in plain terms: baseline before first vaccination. The method behind the library was the immunoSEQ multiplex PCR assay. TCRdb took over this immuneACCESS table, retaining in-frame rearrangements with V and J assigned. Such tables are incomplete; in checked studies, under half of the missing clones stem from an unresolved V gene, and the remainder is unexplained. The table for this sample lists about 120,000 clones; approximately 86% of them were counted only once. Just over 9.5% of the sample rests with the top ten. Sequences were derived from peripheral blood, sampled on day 0 of AZD1222 vaccination. Receptor source: an adult in good health.

This chain links TRBV2 with TRBJ2-7; TRBD1 agrees at 8 bases. The CDR3 contains 15 residues. Germline loops: CDR1 SNHLY, CDR2 FYNNEI. V shed 6 bases and J 6 bases; nucleotides not matched to a gene: 13. In DNA, the CDR3 is TGTGCCAGCAGATACTCCGGGACAGGCGTGGGCGAGCAGTACTTC. It translates to CASRYSGTGVGEQYF.

V gene TRBV6-5 combines with J gene TRBJ1-2; TRBD1 might be the D (6 bases). CDR1 is MNHEY, CDR2 SVGAGI, per germline. The CDR3 spans 13 residues. V lost 7 bases to trimming and J lost 3 bases, with 12 bases between them. The CDR3 reads CASTRGADYGYTF. Here the CDR3 DNA reads TGTGCCAGCACTCGGGGGGCGGACTATGGCTACACCTTC.

Worth noting for this clone: This CDR3 is also generated by other DNA sequences in the sample. V usage is TRBV6-1 and J usage is TRBJ2-1, with D perhaps TRBD1 (6 bases). The CDR3 is made up of 15 amino acids. Trimming removed 3 bases from V and 0 bases from J, with 9 bases in between. Germline V gene sequence: CDR1 MNHNS, CDR2 SASEGT. CDR3 nucleotide sequence: TGTGCCAGCAGTGATAGGGGGAGCTCCTACAATGAGCAGTTCTTC. This sequence encodes CASSDRGSSYNEQFF.

The V call is TRBV7-2, the J call TRBJ2-1, with a possible D match to TRBD2 (5 bases). Trimming removed 3 bases from V and 7 bases from J, with 16 bases in between. This CDR3 spans 15 amino acids. CDR1 and CDR2 (germline): SGHTA, FQGNSA. CDR3 region: CASSFPPSGWNEQFF. The CDR3 DNA is TGTGCCAGCAGCTTCCCTCCATCGGGGTGGAATGAGCAGTTCTTC.

The chain joins TRBV7-8 to TRBJ2-7; D remains unclear. Germline CDR1 SGHVS, CDR2 FQNEAQ. The germline V and J ends were trimmed by 1 base and 0 bases, with 13 bases remaining between them. This CDR3 spans 16 amino acids. The CDR3 coding sequence is TGTGCCAGCAGCTTAGATCATCGCAGGAGCTCCTACGAGCAGTACTTC. As protein: CASSLDHRRSSYEQYF.

The V and J genes are TRBV9 and TRBJ2-7; either TRBD1 or TRBD2 may fit D (5 bases each). Germline V lookup: CDR1 SGDLS, CDR2 YYNGEE. The germline V and J ends were trimmed by 1 base and 7 bases, with 15 bases remaining between them. The CDR3 totals 14 residues. The CDR3 DNA reads as TGTGCCAGCAGCGTAACCGGGACGGAGGAGGAGCAGTACTTC. Translating it yields CASSVTGTEEEQYF.

The chain recombines TRBV6-5 with TRBJ1-6; weak D call: TRBD1 (6 bases). Trimming pared 7 bases from V and 4 bases from J, leaving 14 bases between. The CDR3 runs to 15 residues. Germline V gene sequence: CDR1 MNHEY, CDR2 SVGAGI. This chain's CDR3 is CASILGRGYNSPLHF. CDR3 nucleotide sequence: TGTGCCAGCATCCTGGGCAGGGGATATAATTCACCCCTCCACTTT.

The chain combines TRBV7-8 with TRBJ1-1; D not certain. This CDR3 region has 13 residues. V was trimmed by 5 bases and J by 3 bases, leaving 10 bases between them. Germline V gene data show CDR1 as SGHVS and CDR2 as FQNEAQ. CDR3 region: CASSRGWDTEAFF. CDR3 nucleotides: TGTGCCAGCAGCCGCGGGTGGGACACTGAAGCTTTCTTT. Full variable domain (remainder filled in from reference TRBV7-8 and TRBJ1-1): GAGVSQSPRYKVAKRGQDVALRCDPISGHVSLFWYQQALGQGPEFLTYFQNEAQLDKSGLPSDRFFAERPEGSVSTLKIQRTQQEDSAVYLCASSRGWDTEAFFGQGTRLTVV.

The V gene is TRBV29-1, the J gene TRBJ1-2; unclear D gene. CDR3 size: 13 residues. Germline lookup yields CDR1 SQVTM and CDR2 ANQGSEA. V lost 2 bases to trimming and J lost 2 bases, with 9 bases between them. The CDR3 nucleotides are TGCAGCGTTGAAAACCGCGGAAACTATGGCTACACCTTC. Residues: CSVENRGNYGYTF.

The chain is built from TRBV5-1 and TRBJ2-3; 10 bases match TRBD2. V shed 4 bases, J shed 6 bases, and the junction held 8 bases outside the gene matches. In germline, CDR1 is SGHRS, CDR2 YFSETQ. The CDR3 is 15 amino acids. CDR3 sequence: CASSKLAGRMDTQYF. For the CDR3, the DNA is TGCGCCAGCAGCAAACTAGCGGGGAGGATGGATACGCAGTATTTT.

The sample holds one count of this clone. The chain couples TRBV30 to TRBJ1-1, with D unresolved. CDR1 and CDR2 from the germline V gene are GTSNPN and SVGIG (reference sequence). The CDR3 is made up of 14 amino acids. With 0 bases removed from V and 1 base from J, the gap between germline ends came to 9 bases. CDR3 sequence: CAWSVYRRNTEAFF. Written as DNA, the CDR3 is TGTGCCTGGAGTGTTTATAGGAGGAACACTGAAGCTTTCTTT.

The V gene is TRBV5-5, the J gene TRBJ1-1; 7 positions agree with TRBD1. Germline V gene data show CDR1 as SGHKS and CDR2 as YYEKEE (reference sequence). After removal of 2 bases from V and 4 bases from J, the junction contained 5 bases not matched to a gene. CDR3 length: 14 amino acids. The CDR3 is CASSLQGKVTEAFF. As DNA, the CDR3 is TGTGCCAGCAGCTTACAGGGGAAGGTCACTGAAGCTTTCTTT. Full variable domain (missing parts from reference TRBV5-5 and TRBJ1-1): DAGVTQSPTHLIKTRGQQVTLRCSPISGHKSVSWYQQVLGQGPQFIFQYYEKEERGRGNFPDRFSARQFPNYSSELNVNALLLGDSALYLCASSLQGKVTEAFFGQGTRLTVV.

The chain recombines TRBV7-3 with TRBJ2-7; TRBD2 matches 14 bases. In germline, CDR1 is SGHTA, CDR2 FQGTGA. The trim removed 4 bases at V and 3 bases at J, leaving 2 bases unmatched. The CDR3 runs 15 residues. This CDR3 reads CASSSGLAGVYEQYF. The CDR3 nucleotides are TGTGCCAGCAGCTCGGGACTAGCGGGGGTCTACGAGCAGTACTTC.

Here the CDR3 DNA reads TGTGCCACCAGCAGAGATATGATTAACTATGGCTACACCTTC. Its protein is CATSRDMINYGYTF. The chain combines TRBV15 with TRBJ1-2; D uncertain. CDR1 and CDR2 from the germline V gene are LNHNV and YYDKDF (reference sequence). Deletions cut 0 bases from V and 1 base from J, with 6 bases between. This CDR3 is built from 14 residues.

In its sample, this clone was seen once. This rearrangement joins TRBV2 to TRBJ2-1, with D possibly matching TRBD2 (5 bases). Trimming left V 0 bases short and J 2 bases short, with 8 bases between. The germline gives CDR1 SNHLY, CDR2 FYNNEI. The CDR3 is 15 amino acids. The CDR3 region has the DNA TGTGCCAGCAGTGAAGCCGGACTCACCTACAATGAGCAGTTCTTC. Translated, it gives CASSEAGLTYNEQFF.